This T cell receptor (beta chain) was identified in a study of T cells after yellow fever vaccination. Study-level points and caveats: Subsequent booster samples again held most clones from primary vaccination (approximately 95% CD4, approximately 86% CD8). The bulk population could contribute abundant contaminating clonotypes to FACS-sorted repertoires. A weaker but faster secondary response was observed, peaking on day 5 versus 15.

Concerning this clonotype: Antigen specificity is unknown.

It was through 5'RACE template switching that TCR cDNA was made, with a universal primer site and UMIs added. Via MiXCR, TCRdb re-called the 5' RACE reads, giving one row per CDR3 protein. The data hold under 700,000 distinct CDR3 sequences, with 17% observed a single time. This material consisted of PBMCs, taken more than 4 days after the first yellow fever vaccination. The TCR sequence derives from a man aged 18 to 30 who received the YFV17D yellow fever vaccine.

Written as DNA, the CDR3 is TGCGCCAGCAGCTTGGAATTCTTCGACTCTCGAATCCAGCCCCAGCATTTT. Its protein is CASSLEFFDSRIQPQHF. The V gene is TRBV5-1, the J gene TRBJ1-5; D uncertain. Trimming removed 0 bases from V and 7 bases from J, with 20 bases in between. CDR3 length equals 17 residues. CDR1 and CDR2 (germline): SGHRS, YFSETQ.